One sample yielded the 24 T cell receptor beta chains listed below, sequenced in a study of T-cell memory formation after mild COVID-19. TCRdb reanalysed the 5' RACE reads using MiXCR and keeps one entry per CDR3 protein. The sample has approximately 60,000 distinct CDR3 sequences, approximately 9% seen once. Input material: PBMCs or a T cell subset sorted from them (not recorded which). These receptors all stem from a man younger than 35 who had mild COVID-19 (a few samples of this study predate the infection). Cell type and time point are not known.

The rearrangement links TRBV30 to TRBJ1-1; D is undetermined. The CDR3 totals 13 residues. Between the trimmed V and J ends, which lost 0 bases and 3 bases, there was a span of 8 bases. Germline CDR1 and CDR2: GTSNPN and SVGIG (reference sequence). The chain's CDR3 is CAWSVLGDTEAFF. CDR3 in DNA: TGTGCCTGGAGTGTCCTCGGGGACACTGAAGCTTTCTTT. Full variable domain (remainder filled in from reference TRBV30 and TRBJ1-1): SQTIHQWPATLVQPVGSPLSLECTVEGTSNPNLYWYRQAAGRGLQLLFYSVGIGQISSEVPQNLSASRPQDRQFILSSKKLLLSDSGFYLCAWSVLGDTEAFFGQGTRLTVV.

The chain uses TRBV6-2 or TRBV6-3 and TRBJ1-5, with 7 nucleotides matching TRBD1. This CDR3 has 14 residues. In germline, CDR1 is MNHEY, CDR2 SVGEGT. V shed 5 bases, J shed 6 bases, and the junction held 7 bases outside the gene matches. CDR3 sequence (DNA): TGTGCCAGCAGTGAGACAGGGTCGGCTCAGCCCCAGCATTTT. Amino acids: CASSETGSAQPQHF.

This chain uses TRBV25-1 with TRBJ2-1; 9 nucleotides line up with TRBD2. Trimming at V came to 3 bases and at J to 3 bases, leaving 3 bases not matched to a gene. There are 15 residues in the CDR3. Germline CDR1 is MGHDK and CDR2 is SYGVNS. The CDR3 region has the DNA TGTGCCAGCAGTGAGGCGGGGGGGGACTACAATGAGCAGTTCTTC. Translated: CASSEAGGDYNEQFF.

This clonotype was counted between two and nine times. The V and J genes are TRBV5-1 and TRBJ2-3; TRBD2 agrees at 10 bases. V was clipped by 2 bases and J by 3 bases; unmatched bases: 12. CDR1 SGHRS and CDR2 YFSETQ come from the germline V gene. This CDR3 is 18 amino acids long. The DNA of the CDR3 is TGCGCCAGCAGCTTAGGATTCGGAGCGGGGGGGCCAACAGATACGCAGTATTTT. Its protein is CASSLGFGAGGPTDTQYF.

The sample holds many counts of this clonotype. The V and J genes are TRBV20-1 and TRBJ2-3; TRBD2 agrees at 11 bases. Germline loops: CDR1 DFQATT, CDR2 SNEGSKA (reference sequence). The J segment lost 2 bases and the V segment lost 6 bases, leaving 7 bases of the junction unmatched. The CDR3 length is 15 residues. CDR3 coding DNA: TGCAGTGCCAACCTAGCGGGGGGCTTCACAGATACGCAGTATTTT. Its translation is CSANLAGGFTDTQYF.

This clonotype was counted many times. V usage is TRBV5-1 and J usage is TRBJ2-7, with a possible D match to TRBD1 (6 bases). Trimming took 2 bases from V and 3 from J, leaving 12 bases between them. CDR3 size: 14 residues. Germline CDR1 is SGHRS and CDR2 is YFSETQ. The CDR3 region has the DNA TGCGCCAGCAGCTTACAGGGTGGCCTCTACGAGCAGTACTTC. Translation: CASSLQGGLYEQYF.

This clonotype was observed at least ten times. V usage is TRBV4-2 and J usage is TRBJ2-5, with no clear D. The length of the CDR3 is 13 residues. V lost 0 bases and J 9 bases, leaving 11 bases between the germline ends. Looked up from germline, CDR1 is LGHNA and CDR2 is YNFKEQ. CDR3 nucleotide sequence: TGTGCCAGCAGCCAAGACCCGGGTCCTCCCCAGTACTTC. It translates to CASSQDPGPPQYF.

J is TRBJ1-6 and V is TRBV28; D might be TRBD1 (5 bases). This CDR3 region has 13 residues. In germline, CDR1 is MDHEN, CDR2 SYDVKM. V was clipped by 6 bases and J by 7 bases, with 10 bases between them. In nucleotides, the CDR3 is TGTGCCAGCAGCGCTCGGGGGAATTCACCCCTCCACTTT. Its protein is CASSARGNSPLHF.

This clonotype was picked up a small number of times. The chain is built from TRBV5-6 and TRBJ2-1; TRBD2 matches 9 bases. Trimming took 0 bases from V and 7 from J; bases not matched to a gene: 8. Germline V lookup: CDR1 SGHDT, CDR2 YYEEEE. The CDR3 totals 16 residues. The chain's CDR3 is CASSLAPAGGGNEQFF. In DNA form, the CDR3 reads TGTGCCAGCAGCTTGGCCCCAGCGGGGGGTGGAAATGAGCAGTTCTTC.

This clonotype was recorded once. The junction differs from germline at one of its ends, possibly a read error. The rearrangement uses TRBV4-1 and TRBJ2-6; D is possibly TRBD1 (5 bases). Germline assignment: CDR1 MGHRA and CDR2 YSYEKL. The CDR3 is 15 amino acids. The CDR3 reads CASSQGAAGANVMTF. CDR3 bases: TGCGCCAGCAGCCAAGGCGCGGCTGGGGCCAACGTCATGACTTTC.

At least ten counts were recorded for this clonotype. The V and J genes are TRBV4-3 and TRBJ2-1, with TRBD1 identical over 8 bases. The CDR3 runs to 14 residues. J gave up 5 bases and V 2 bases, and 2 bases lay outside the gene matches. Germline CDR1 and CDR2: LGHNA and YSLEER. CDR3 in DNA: TGCGCCAGCAGCCAATGGACAGGGAACAATGAGCAGTTCTTC. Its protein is CASSQWTGNNEQFF.

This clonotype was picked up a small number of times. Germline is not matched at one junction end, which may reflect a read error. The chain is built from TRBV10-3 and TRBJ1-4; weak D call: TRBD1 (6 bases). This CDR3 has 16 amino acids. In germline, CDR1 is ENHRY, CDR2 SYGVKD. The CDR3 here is CAISEGGYGTDEKLFF. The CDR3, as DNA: TGTGCCATCAGTGAAGGGGGTTACGGAACTGATGAAAAACTGTTTTTT.

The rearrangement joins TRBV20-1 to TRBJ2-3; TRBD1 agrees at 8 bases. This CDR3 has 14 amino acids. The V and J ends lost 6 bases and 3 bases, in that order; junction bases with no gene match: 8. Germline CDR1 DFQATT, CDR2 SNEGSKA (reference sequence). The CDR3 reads CSAQGAGPTDTQYF. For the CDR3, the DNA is TGCAGTGCCCAGGGGGCAGGGCCAACAGATACGCAGTATTTT.

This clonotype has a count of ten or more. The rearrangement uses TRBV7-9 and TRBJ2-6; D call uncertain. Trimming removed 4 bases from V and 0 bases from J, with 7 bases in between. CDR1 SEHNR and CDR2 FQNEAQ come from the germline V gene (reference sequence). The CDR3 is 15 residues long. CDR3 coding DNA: TGTGCCAGCAGCTCCTCCCGCTCTGGGGCCAACGTCCTGACTTTC. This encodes CASSSSRSGANVLTF.

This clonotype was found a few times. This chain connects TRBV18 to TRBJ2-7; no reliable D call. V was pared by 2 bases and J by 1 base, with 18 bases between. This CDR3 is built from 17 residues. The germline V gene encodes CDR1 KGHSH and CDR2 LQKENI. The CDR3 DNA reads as TGTGCCAGCTCACCAAAACGGACGTCACGCCAATCCTACGAGCAGTACTTC. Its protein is CASSPKRTSRQSYEQYF.

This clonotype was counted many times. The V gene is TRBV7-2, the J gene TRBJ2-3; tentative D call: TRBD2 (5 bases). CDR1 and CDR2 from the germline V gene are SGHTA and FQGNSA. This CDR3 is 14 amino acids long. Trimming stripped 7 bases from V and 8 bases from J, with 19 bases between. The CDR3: CASIRDIQDGTQYF. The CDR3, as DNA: TGTGCCAGCATCCGGGATATTCAAGATGGTACGCAGTATTTT. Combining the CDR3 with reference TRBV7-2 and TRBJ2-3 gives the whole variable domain GAGVSQSPSNKVTEKGKDVELRCDPISGHTALYWYRQSLGQGLEFLIYFQGNSAPDKSGLPSDRFSAERTGGSVSTLTIQRTQQEDSAVYLCASIRDIQDGTQYFGPGTRLTVL.

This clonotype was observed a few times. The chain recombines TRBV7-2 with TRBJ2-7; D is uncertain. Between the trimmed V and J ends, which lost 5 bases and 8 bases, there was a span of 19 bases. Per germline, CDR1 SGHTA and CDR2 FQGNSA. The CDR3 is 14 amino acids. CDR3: CASSPLGPHSKQYV. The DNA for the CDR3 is TGTGCCAGCAGCCCCTTGGGTCCACACAGCAAGCAGTACGTC.

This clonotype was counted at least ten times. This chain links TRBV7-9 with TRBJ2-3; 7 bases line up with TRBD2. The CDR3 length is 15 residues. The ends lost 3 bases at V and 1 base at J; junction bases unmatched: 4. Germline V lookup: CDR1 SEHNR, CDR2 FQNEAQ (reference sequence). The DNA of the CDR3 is TGTGCCAGCAGCTTGGCGGGAGCTGGCACAGATACGCAGTATTTT. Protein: CASSLAGAGTDTQYF. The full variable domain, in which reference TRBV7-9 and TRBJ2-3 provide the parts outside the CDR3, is DTGVSQNPRHKITKRGQNVTFRCDPISEHNRLYWYRQTLGQGPEFLTYFQNEAQLEKSRLLSDRFSAERPKGSFSTLEIQRTEQGDSAMYLCASSLAGAGTDTQYFGPGTRLTVL.

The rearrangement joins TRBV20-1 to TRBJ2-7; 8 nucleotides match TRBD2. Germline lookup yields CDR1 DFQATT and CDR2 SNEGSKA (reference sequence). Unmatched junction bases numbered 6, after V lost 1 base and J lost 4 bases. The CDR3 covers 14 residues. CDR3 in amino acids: CSARGTSGGYEQYV. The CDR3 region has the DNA TGCAGTGCTAGAGGGACCAGCGGGGGATACGAGCAGTACGTC.

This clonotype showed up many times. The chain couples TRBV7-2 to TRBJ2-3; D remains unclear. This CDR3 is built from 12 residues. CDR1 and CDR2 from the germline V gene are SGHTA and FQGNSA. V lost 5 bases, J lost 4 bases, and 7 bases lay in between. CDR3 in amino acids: CASSLRADTQYF. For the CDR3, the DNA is TGTGCCAGCAGCCTCCGGGCAGATACGCAGTATTTT.

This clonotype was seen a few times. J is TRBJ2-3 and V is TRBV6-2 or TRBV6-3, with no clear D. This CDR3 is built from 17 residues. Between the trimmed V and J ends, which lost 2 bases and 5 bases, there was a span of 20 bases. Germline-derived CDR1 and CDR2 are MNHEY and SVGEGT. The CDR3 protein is CASSYVWGEDSRDTQYF. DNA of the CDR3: TGTGCCAGCAGTTACGTCTGGGGTGAAGACTCCCGAGATACGCAGTATTTT.

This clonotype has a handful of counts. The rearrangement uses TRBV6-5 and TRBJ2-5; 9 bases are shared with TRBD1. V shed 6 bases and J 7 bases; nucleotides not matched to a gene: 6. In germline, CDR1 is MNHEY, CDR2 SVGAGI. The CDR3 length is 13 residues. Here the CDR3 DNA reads TGTGCCAGCAGGACTCCGGGACAGGGGACCCAGTACTTC. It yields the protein CASRTPGQGTQYF.

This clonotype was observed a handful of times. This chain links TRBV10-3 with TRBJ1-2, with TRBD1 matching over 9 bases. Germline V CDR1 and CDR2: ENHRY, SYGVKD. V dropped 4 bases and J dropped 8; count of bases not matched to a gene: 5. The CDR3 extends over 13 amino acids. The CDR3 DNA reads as TGTGCCATCAGTGGAGACAGGGGGAACGGCTACACCTTC. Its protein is CAISGDRGNGYTF.

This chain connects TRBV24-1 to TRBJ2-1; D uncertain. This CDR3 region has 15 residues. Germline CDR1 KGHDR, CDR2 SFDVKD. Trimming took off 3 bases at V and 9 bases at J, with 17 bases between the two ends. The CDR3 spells CATSDGIRGFAEQFF. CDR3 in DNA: TGTGCCACCAGTGATGGGATTCGAGGATTCGCTGAGCAGTTCTTC.